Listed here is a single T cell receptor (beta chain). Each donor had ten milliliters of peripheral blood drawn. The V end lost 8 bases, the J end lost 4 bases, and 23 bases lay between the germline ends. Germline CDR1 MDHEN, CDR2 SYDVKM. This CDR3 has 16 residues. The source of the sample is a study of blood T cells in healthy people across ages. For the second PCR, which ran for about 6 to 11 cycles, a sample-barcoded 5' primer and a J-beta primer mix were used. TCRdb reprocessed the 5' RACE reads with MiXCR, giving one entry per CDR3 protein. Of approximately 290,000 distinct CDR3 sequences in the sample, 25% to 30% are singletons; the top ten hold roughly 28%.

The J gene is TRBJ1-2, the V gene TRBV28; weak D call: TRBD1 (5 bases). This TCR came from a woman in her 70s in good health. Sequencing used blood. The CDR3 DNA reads TGTGCCAGCTCCCCAGGGTCCACCCTATATGGCTATGGCTACACCTTC. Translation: CASSPGSTLYGYGYTF.